This T cell receptor beta chain was sequenced in a study of blood T cell repertoires in COVID-19. Using immunoSEQ multiplex PCR, the repertoire was profiled, and TCRdb retains in-frame clones only, with some absent. There are about 230,000 clones in the sample; approximately 80% occur only once, and under 1.5% lies in the top ten. V lost 4 bases to trimming and J lost 3 bases; unmatched junction nucleotides: 13. The CDR3 is made up of 19 amino acids. Per germline, CDR1 SGDLS and CDR2 YYNGEE. The chain uses TRBV9 and TRBJ2-3, with 14 bases that match TRBD2. This clonotype was obtained from a woman aged 40 to 55 who had recovered from COVID-19. Sequences were obtained from peripheral blood. CDR3 amino acids: CASSRNPSGTSGGTDTQYF. The CDR3 region has the DNA TGTGCCAGCAGCAGAAACCCCTCTGGGACTAGCGGGGGTACAGATACGCAGTATTTT.